This is a list of T cell receptor beta chains from one sample in a study of blood T cell repertoires in COVID-19. TCRdb's copy holds only in-frame clones and misses some; the assay was immunoSEQ multiplex PCR. This table holds about 130,000 clones, about 85% found once. The specimen was peripheral blood. All receptors come from a human donor in a cohort sampled during active COVID-19. Both conserved end residues are part of each CDR3. D genes are given only for firm matches. Not all rows give a size; the values are once, few, many and, for expanded clones, a class.

abundance,j_gene,v_gene,d_gene,CDR3aa
few,TRBJ1-2,TRBV11-3,TRBD1,CASSLEGRQGVYGYTF
once,TRBJ1-1,TRBV19,NA,CASTNSGTEAFF
NA,TRBJ1-3,TRBV5-6,TRBD1,CASSLKDRTGNTIYF
NA,TRBJ2-7,TRBV13,TRBD1,CASRSGQGVPYEQYF
NA,TRBJ2-5,TRBV4-1,NA,CASSQEGVASETQYF
NA,TRBJ1-1,TRBV9,NA,CASSVRMNTEAFF
NA,TRBJ2-1,TRBV24-1,TRBD2,CATSGDRGLAPVNEQFF
NA,TRBJ2-1,TRBV9,TRBD2,CASSVEVAGGLGQFF
NA,TRBJ1-5,TRBV27,NA,CASSLGTPNQPQHF
NA,TRBJ2-1,TRBV25-1,TRBD1,CASSRQGLNEQFF